The 20 T cell receptor beta chains below were found in one sample sequenced in a study of shared clonotypes between healthy human individuals. Sequencing was performed with immunoSEQ multiplex PCR; in TCRdb, only in-frame clones are kept and a portion is missing. The sample lists more than 2 million clones, 85% to 95% occurring once. The sequenced sample was naive CD4+ T cells sorted from blood. The subset here: CD45RA+ positively selected. These receptors were taken from a man between 18 and 29 years old in good health.

The V call is TRBV11-2, the J call TRBJ1-2, with D hard to call. Germline CDR1 reads SGHAT; CDR2 reads FQNNGV. Trimming stripped 3 bases from V and 8 bases from J, with 10 bases between. CDR3 length: 12 amino acids. CDR3 loop: CASSLLWSGYTF. CDR3 DNA sequence: TGTGCCAGCAGCTTGCTGTGGTCGGGCTACACCTTC. Variable domain in full (rest from reference TRBV11-2 and TRBJ1-2): EAGVAQSPRYKIIEKRQSVAFWCNPISGHATLYWYQQILGQGPKLLIQFQNNGVVDDSQLPKDRFSAERLKGVDSTLKIQPAKLEDSAVYLCASSLLWSGYTFGSGTRLTVV.

Concerning this clone itself: The sample carries other DNA sequences with the same CDR3. This chain uses TRBV4-1 with TRBJ2-5; D may correspond to TRBD1 or TRBD2 (5 bases each). Trimming left V 0 bases short and J 5 bases short, with 7 bases between. Germline CDR1 reads MGHRA; CDR2 reads YSYEKL. The CDR3 covers 13 residues. The CDR3: CASSQDEGETQYF. CDR3 nucleotides: TGCGCCAGCAGCCAAGATGAGGGGGAGACCCAGTACTTC.

The chain links TRBV4-1 to TRBJ1-2; weak D call: TRBD1 (5 bases). From germline, CDR1 is MGHRA and CDR2 YSYEKL. V was pared by 0 bases and J by 6 bases, with 14 bases between. CDR3 length equals 15 residues. The CDR3 region is CASSQEEGNFNGYTF. The CDR3 nucleotides read TGCGCCAGCAGCCAAGAGGAGGGGAATTTCAATGGCTACACCTTC.

This clone appeared a few times. Other DNA sequences from this sample encode an identical CDR3 as well. This chain links TRBV5-4 with TRBJ2-7; D remains unclear. Germline CDR1 and CDR2: SGHNT and YYREEE (reference sequence). This CDR3 is 12 amino acids long. Trimming shortened V by 0 bases and J by 4 bases, and 5 bases separated the two germline ends. The CDR3 region is CASSLDGYEQYF. DNA for the CDR3: TGTGCCAGCAGCTTGGACGGGTACGAGCAGTACTTC.

In this sample, this clone turned up once. Other DNA sequences within the sample encode an identical CDR3. This chain uses TRBV18 with TRBJ2-7; 7 bases agree with TRBD1. There are 14 residues in the CDR3. V shed 3 bases and J 1 base; nucleotides not matched to a gene: 3. CDR1 and CDR2 (germline): KGHSH, LQKENI. Written as DNA, the CDR3 is TGTGCCAGCTCACCCCGGGACAGTTCCTACGAGCAGTACTTC. This sequence encodes CASSPRDSSYEQYF.

The rearrangement uses TRBV19 and TRBJ1-6, with D perhaps matching TRBD1 (5 bases). This CDR3 is 15 amino acids long. Germline-derived CDR1 and CDR2 are LNHDA and SQIVND (reference sequence). V gave up 6 bases and J gave up 1 base, with 10 bases separating them. CDR3 protein: CASREGPSYNSPLHF. DNA for the CDR3: TGTGCCAGTAGAGAGGGGCCTTCCTATAATTCACCCCTCCACTTT.

The chain employs TRBV19 and TRBJ2-2, with 7 bases fitting TRBD2. CDR3 length: 14 residues. J was trimmed by 8 bases and V by 4 bases; bases with no gene match: 7. Germline CDR1 reads LNHDA; CDR2 reads SQIVND (reference sequence). The CDR3 loop is CASSTTGGIGELFF. The DNA for the CDR3 is TGTGCCAGTAGTACCACGGGGGGAATAGGGGAGCTGTTTTTT.

The chain links TRBV28 to TRBJ2-5, with no clear D. CDR1 and CDR2 (germline): MDHEN, SYDVKM. The V end lost 6 bases, the J end lost 4 bases, and 9 bases lay between the germline ends. There are 12 residues in the CDR3. CDR3 amino acids: CASRVAGETQYF. In DNA form, the CDR3 reads TGTGCCAGCAGGGTTGCCGGAGAGACCCAGTACTTC. Full variable domain (outside the CDR3, taken from reference TRBV28 and TRBJ2-5): DVKVTQSSRYLVKRTGEKVFLECVQDMDHENMFWYRQDPGLGLRLIYFSYDVKMKEKGDIPEGYSVSREKKERFSLILESASTNQTSMYLCASRVAGETQYFGPGTRLLVL.

This sequence joins TRBV15 and TRBJ1-6, with D maybe TRBD1 (6 bases). Germline V gene lookup returns CDR1 LNHNV and CDR2 YYDKDF (reference sequence). V shed 3 bases and J shed 5 bases, with 11 bases lying between them. The CDR3 runs to 15 residues. The CDR3 loop reads CATSSVNRDNSPLHF. CDR3 nucleotides: TGTGCCACCAGCAGCGTAAACAGGGATAATTCACCCCTCCACTTT.

This sequence joins TRBV18 and TRBJ2-2, with D possibly matching TRBD2 (5 bases). Trimming cost V 8 bases and J 0 bases, with 7 bases left between them. This CDR3 is built from 13 residues. Germline V gene sequence: CDR1 KGHSH, CDR2 LQKENI. This chain's CDR3 is CASPDSNTGELFF. In nucleotides, the CDR3 is TGTGCCAGCCCGGACTCGAACACCGGGGAGCTGTTTTTT.

V usage is TRBV4-1 and J usage is TRBJ1-5; D is unclear. This CDR3 region has 14 residues. Deletions cut 0 bases from V and 7 bases from J, with 10 bases between. The germline CDR1 and CDR2 sequences are MGHRA and YSYEKL. The CDR3 sequence is CASSQEVGRQPQHF. The DNA for the CDR3 is TGCGCCAGCAGCCAAGAAGTAGGCCGCCAGCCCCAGCATTTT.

The chain has TRBV5-1 and TRBJ1-2, with 12 bases aligning to TRBD1. Per the germline V gene, CDR1 is SGHRS and CDR2 is YFSETQ. V was pared by 4 bases and J by 7 bases, with 8 bases of the junction left unmatched. The CDR3 contains 15 residues. The CDR3 sequence: CASSGLGQGAIGYTF. In DNA, the CDR3 is TGCGCCAGCAGCGGGCTGGGACAGGGGGCGATTGGCTACACCTTC.

V is TRBV5-6 and J is TRBJ2-5, with 10 bases lining up with TRBD2. Looked up from germline, CDR1 is SGHDT and CDR2 is YYEEEE. This CDR3 is built from 16 residues. The V and J ends lost 2 bases and 1 base, in that order; junction bases with no gene match: 5. The CDR3 region is CASSFRASGSQETQYF. CDR3 DNA sequence: TGTGCCAGCAGCTTTCGGGCTAGCGGGAGCCAAGAGACCCAGTACTTC. Looking up the rest from reference TRBV5-6 and TRBJ2-5 gives the full variable domain: DAGVTQSPTHLIKTRGQQVTLRCSPKSGHDTVSWYQQALGQGPQFIFQYYEEEERQRGNFPDRFSGHQFPNYSSELNVNALLLGDSALYLCASSFRASGSQETQYFGPGTRLLVL.

This clone was detected only once. The rearrangement joins TRBV25-1 to TRBJ2-3; a weak D match, TRBD2 (6 bases). The CDR3 length is 13 residues. V was clipped by 8 bases and J by 1 base, with 10 bases between them. Germline loops: CDR1 MGHDK, CDR2 SYGVNS. Written as DNA, the CDR3 is TGTGCCAGCGGGGGAGGACGCACAGATACGCAGTATTTT. Translated, it gives CASGGGRTDTQYF.

Note on this clone: A much larger clonotype is one base distant, so this may be a read error. Different DNA sequences within this sample yield the same CDR3. This rearrangement joins TRBV2 to TRBJ2-7; D is tentatively TRBD1 or TRBD2 (5 bases each). Germline V CDR1 and CDR2: SNHLY, FYNNEI. V was cut by 6 bases and J by 2 bases, with 8 bases left in between. This CDR3 is built from 12 residues. The CDR3, as DNA: TGTGCCAGCAGCAGGGACCCCTACGAGCAGTACTTC. Protein sequence: CASSRDPYEQYF.

The CDR3, as DNA: TGTGCCAGCAGTTCCCGTGGGGTGACTAATGAAAAACTGTTTTTT. The encoded protein is CASSSRGVTNEKLFF. V is TRBV6-6 and J is TRBJ1-4; D unresolved. This CDR3 region has 15 residues. Trimming pared 4 bases from V and 2 bases from J, leaving 11 bases between. CDR1 MNHNY and CDR2 SVGAGI come from the germline V gene (reference sequence).

CDR3 nucleotides: TGTGCCAGCAGTACTTATGGGCTTCAGGCCGGGGAGCTGTTTTTT. It encodes CASSTYGLQAGELFF. The rearrangement uses TRBV27 and TRBJ2-2; D not resolved. Per germline, CDR1 MNHEY and CDR2 SMNVEV (reference sequence). This CDR3 has 15 residues. The germline V and J ends were trimmed by 5 bases and 6 bases, with 16 bases remaining between them.

Of note for this clone: The sample holds other DNA sequences that translate to the same CDR3. V and J are TRBV6-1 and TRBJ2-5; 11 bases fit TRBD2. Germline assignment: CDR1 MNHNS and CDR2 SASEGT. V shed 3 bases and J 3 bases; nucleotides not matched to a gene: 6. This CDR3 comprises 16 residues. The CDR3 spells CASSEGPGLAEETQYF. In DNA, the CDR3 is TGTGCCAGCAGTGAGGGACCGGGACTAGCGGAAGAGACCCAGTACTTC.

Worth noting for this clone: Other DNA sequences in the same sample also yield this CDR3. V usage is TRBV2 and J usage is TRBJ2-7, with 10 bases identical to TRBD1. Germline V CDR1 and CDR2: SNHLY, FYNNEI. The trim removed 7 bases at V and 2 bases at J, leaving 5 bases unmatched. This CDR3 has 14 residues. DNA of the CDR3: TGTGCCAGCATCAGGACAGGGGGGGCCTACGAGCAGTACTTC. Its translation: CASIRTGGAYEQYF.

The chain employs TRBV11-2 and TRBJ2-7; the match to TRBD1 covers 7 bases. The CDR3 is 18 residues long. CDR1 is SGHAT, CDR2 FQNNGV, per germline. After removal of 5 bases from V and 2 bases from J, the junction contained 18 bases not matched to a gene. For the CDR3, the DNA is TGTGCCAGCAGCACTAAAGTCCCAACAGGGGACCCCACCTACGAGCAGTACTTC. Encoded protein: CASSTKVPTGDPTYEQYF.